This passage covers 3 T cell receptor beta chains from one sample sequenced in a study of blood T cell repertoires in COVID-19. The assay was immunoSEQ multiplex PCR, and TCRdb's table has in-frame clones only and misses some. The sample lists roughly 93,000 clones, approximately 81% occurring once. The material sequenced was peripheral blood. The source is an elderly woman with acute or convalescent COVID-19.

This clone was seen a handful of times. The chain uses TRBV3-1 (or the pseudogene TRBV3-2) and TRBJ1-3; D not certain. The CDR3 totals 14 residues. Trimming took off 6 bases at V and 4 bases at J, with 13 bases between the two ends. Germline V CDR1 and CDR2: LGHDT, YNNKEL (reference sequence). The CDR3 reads CASSYRQAGNTIYF. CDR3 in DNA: TGTGCCAGCAGTTATAGGCAGGCGGGAAACACCATATATTTT.

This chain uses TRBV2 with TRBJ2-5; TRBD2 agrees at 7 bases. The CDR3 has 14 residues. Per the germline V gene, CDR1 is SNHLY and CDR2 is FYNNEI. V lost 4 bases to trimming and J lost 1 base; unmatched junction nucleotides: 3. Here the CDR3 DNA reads TGTGCCAGCAGTGTTGAGCGGGGCCAAGAGACCCAGTACTTC. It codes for CASSVERGQETQYF. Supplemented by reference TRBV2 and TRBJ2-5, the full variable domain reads EPEVTQTPSHQVTQMGQEVILRCVPISNHLYFYWYRQILGQKVEFLVSFYNNEISEKSEIFDDQFSVERPDGSNFTLKIRSTKLEDSAMYFCASSVERGQETQYFGPGTRLLVL.

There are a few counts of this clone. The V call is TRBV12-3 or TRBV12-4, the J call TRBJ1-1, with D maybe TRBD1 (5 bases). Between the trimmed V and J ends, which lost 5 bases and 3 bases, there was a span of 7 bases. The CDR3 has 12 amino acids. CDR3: CASSPRDTEAFF. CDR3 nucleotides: TGTGCCAGCAGTCCCAGGGACACTGAAGCTTTCTTT.